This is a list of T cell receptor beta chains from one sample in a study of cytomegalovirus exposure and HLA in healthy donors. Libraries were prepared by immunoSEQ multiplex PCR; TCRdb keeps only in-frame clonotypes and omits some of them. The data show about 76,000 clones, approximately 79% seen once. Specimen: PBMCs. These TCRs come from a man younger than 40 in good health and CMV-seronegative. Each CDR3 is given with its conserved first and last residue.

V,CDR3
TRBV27,CASSVGLELETQYF
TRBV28,CASSPPSSYEQYF
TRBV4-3,CASSQTPSGANVLTF
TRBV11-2,CASSPRETQYF
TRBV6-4,CASSGLRLLAENPFF
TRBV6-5,CASSSDMGIQYF
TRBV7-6,CASSLVRLAGLNEQFF
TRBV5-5,CASSLEGHTGELFF
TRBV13,CASSFGQGASYDEQYF
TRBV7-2,CASSSLTGLYGYTF
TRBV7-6,CASSLFATGNEQFF
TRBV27,CASSLSASVYNEQFF
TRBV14,CASSQGTGSTDTQYF
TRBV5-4,CASSSFPGEAFF
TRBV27,CASSLSGDFNQPQHF
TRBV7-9,CASSQGTEAFF
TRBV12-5,CASGGNPTPRDTQYF
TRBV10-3,CAISTGNYGYTF
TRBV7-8,CASSLRTSGYTDTQYF
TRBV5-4,CASSQTGTYLEQYF
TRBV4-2,CASSQDLGGWDGYTF
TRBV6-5,CASSQYRGNQPQHF
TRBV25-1,CASSEGGTDINEQFF
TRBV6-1,CASSEWDYPLEQYF
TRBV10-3,CATAQGGTDTQYF
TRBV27,CASLGGSYNEQFF
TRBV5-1,CASSLTGTGIRGGDGYPF
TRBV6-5,CASSYEGASYNSPLHF
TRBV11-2,CASSLWGADTQYF
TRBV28,CASSFTGTGWSRELFF
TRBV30,CACKGERGWPGSPLHF
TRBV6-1,CASSEEAVPRLYNEQFF
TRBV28,CASRVKHEQFF
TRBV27,CASSKTTSGARNTGELFF
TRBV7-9,CASSSWGLYEQYF
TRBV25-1,CASSEISGNEKLFF
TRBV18,CASSPGAGNTIYF
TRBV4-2,CASSQGPQGQGQPQHF
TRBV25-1,CASSFTGTGKHEQYF
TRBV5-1,CASSPRTSGSSDEQFF
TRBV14,CASSQGDNYGYTF
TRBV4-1,CASSPDRGMETQYF
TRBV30,CAWRNPGATEAFF
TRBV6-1,CAGGAQGPPYEQYF
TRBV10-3,CAISDLSREAFF
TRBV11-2,CASSRLEGAEAFF
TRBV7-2,CASSQAGGSSYNEQFF
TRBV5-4,CASSLPGASNYGYTF
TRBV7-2,CASSEGRTASNTQYF
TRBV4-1,CASSPSAGVFNEQFF
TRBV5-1,CASSFTRQGEAFF
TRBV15,CATSFRQGKNQPQHF
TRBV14,CASSQREPHTDTQYF